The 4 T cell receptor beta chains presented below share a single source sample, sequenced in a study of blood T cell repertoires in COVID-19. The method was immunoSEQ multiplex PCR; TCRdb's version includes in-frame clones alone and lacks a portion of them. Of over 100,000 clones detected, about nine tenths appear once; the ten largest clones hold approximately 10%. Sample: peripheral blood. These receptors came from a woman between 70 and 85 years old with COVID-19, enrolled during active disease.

This chain's CDR3 is CASSLAGGNTEAFF. In DNA form, the CDR3 reads TGTGCCAGTTCTTTAGCGGGGGGGAACACTGAAGCTTTCTTT. This chain joins TRBV19 and TRBJ1-1; tentatively, D is TRBD1 (5 bases). The CDR3 covers 14 residues. CDR1 and CDR2 (germline): LNHDA, SQIVND (reference sequence). V was trimmed by 8 bases and J by 1 base, leaving 14 bases between them.

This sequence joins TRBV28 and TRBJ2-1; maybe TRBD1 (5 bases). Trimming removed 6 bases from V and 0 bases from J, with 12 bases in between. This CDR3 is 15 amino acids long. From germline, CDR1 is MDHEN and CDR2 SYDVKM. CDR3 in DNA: TGTGCCAGCAGACCCTACAGGAGCTCCTACAATGAGCAGTTCTTC. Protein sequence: CASRPYRSSYNEQFF.

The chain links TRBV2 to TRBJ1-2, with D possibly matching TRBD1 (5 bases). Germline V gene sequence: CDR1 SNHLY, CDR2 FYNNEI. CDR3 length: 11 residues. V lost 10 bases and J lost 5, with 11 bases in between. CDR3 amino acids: CATRQIYGYTF. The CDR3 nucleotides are TGTGCCACCCGACAGATTTATGGCTACACCTTC.

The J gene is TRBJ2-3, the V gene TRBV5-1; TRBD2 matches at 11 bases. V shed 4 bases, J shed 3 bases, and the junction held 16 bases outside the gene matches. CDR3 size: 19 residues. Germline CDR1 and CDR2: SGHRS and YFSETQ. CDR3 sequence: CASSPDKGLAERVTDTQYF. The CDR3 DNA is TGCGCCAGCAGCCCGGACAAGGGACTAGCGGAGAGAGTTACAGATACGCAGTATTTT.